The sequence of this T cell receptor beta chain was determined in a study of T cell changes during pregnancy in multiple sclerosis. Trimming cost V 3 bases and J 5 bases, with 16 bases left between them. The CDR3 runs to 14 residues. CDR1 and CDR2 from the germline V gene are GTSNPN and SVGIG (reference sequence). The table came from immunoSEQ multiplex PCR; TCRdb's copy has only in-frame clones and leaves some out. The repertoire consists of about 52,000 clones, with about 92% occurring once and the leading ten covering less than 0.25%. The sequence derives from a female donor with multiple sclerosis, enrolled in a pregnancy study. The chain combines TRBV30 with TRBJ1-2, with a tentative D call TRBD1 (5 bases). The source material was CD4+ T cells from peripheral blood mononuclear cells, sampled in the third trimester of pregnancy. The CDR3 DNA is TGTGCCTGGAGGGCTCCAGGGTTGGGATATGGCTACACCTTC. Amino acids: CAWRAPGLGYGYTF.